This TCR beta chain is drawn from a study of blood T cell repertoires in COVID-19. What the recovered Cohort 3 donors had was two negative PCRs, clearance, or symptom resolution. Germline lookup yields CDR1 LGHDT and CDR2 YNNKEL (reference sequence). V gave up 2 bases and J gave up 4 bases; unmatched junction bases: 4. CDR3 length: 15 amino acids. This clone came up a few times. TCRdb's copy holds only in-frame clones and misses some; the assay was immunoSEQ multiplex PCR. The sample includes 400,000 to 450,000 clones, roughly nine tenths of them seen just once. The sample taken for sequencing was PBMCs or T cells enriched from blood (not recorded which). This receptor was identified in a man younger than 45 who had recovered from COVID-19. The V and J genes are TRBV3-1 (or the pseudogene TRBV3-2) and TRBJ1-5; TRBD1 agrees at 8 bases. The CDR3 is CASSQTTGGNQPQHF. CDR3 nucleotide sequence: TGTGCCAGCAGCCAAACCACAGGGGGAAATCAGCCCCAGCATTTT.